What follows describes a single T cell receptor beta chain. Its specificity is not known. Selected positively for CCR7 and CD45RO-negative, naive CD8 cells excluded terminally differentiated effector memory CD45RA+ cells. These data are taken from a study of shared clonotypes between healthy human individuals. Study context: Every donor yielded three CD4 naive, three CD4 memory, two CD8 naive and one CD8 memory plate.

Profiled with immunoSEQ multiplex PCR; TCRdb holds only in-frame clones, not every one. In the table there are about 600,000 clones, 98% of which are singletons. Whole-study findings and limits: As a rule, naive subsets had a larger estimated richness than memory subsets. In having few donors, the study represented limited genetic and exposure-history diversity.

Between the trimmed V and J ends, which lost 5 bases and 0 bases, there was a span of 14 bases. Germline V CDR1 and CDR2: PRHDT, FYEKMQ (reference sequence). The CDR3 is made up of 15 amino acids. What was sequenced was naive CD8+ T cells sorted from blood. J is TRBJ2-7 and V is TRBV13; D is perhaps TRBD1 or TRBD2 (5 bases each). The receptor's source is a man aged 25-45 years in good health. CDR3 sequence: CASSRPGTASYEQYF. The CDR3 DNA follows: TGTGCCAGCAGCCGACCCGGGACGGCCTCCTACGAGCAGTACTTC.